This T cell receptor beta chain was captured by sequencing in a study of shared clonotypes between healthy human individuals. Across the study: CD4 naive and memory got three plates each, CD8 naive two, CD8 memory one. Whole-study findings and limits: The naive CD4 repertoires of a handful of donors were compared, and approximately 4.5% of clonotypes were shared.

Notes on this clone: Its matching antigen is unknown.

An approximately 220 ng quantity of DNA, roughly 30,000 T cell genomes, went into the sorted-subset replicate PCRs. Method: immunoSEQ multiplex PCR; TCRdb's copy keeps in-frame clones and lacks some. The repertoire holds roughly 1.5 million clones, with nearly 99% as singletons. The clonotype was recovered from a man aged 25-40 years in good health. Sequenced: naive CD4+ T cells sorted from blood. This sample's subset: CD45RA+ positively selected.

The CDR3 region is CASSLIGEGNQPQHF. The CDR3 region has the DNA TGCGCCAGCAGCTTGATAGGGGAGGGCAATCAGCCCCAGCATTTT. V usage is TRBV4-1 and J usage is TRBJ1-5, with a weak D call TRBD1 (5 bases). CDR1 and CDR2 from the germline V gene are MGHRA and YSYEKL. V dropped 5 bases and J dropped 2 bases, with 13 bases sitting between them. There are 15 residues in the CDR3.